Described below is a single T cell receptor (beta chain) sequence and its context. Its antigen remains unknown. The CDR3 loop spans 16 amino acids. Germline V gene sequence: CDR1 SEHNR, CDR2 FQNEAQ (reference sequence). These data originate in a study of CXCR3-negative and CXCR3-positive naive CD8 T cells. The study's findings and limits: The naive subsets expressed comparable surface CD5, and the authors inferred TCR strength from TRB CDR3 properties.

Preparation of TRB cDNA libraries relied on 5' RACE carrying UMI labels. For each CDR3 protein, TCRdb gives one entry from its re-call of the 5' RACE reads, without DNA. This sample's clone table lists approximately 41,000 distinct CDR3 sequences. Triplicate approximately 320,000-cell sorts were made of each CD8+ T cell subset. The chain uses TRBV7-9 and TRBJ2-3; the TCRdb call, TRBD1, lacks DNA for checking. This TCR derives from a human donor in good health. Some clones in this sample may be carry-over from other donors' samples. Material for sequencing was memory CD8+ T cells from blood. CDR3 loop: CASSPTTGPSTDTQYF. The whole variable domain, remainder taken from reference TRBV7-9 and TRBJ2-3, is DTGVSQNPRHKITKRGQNVTFRCDPISEHNRLYWYRQTLGQGPEFLTYFQNEAQLEKSRLLSDRFSAERPKGSFSTLEIQRTEQGDSAMYLCASSPTTGPSTDTQYFGPGTRLTVL.